This T cell receptor (beta chain) was obtained from a study of beta chain features in type 1 diabetes (dated by TCRdb to between 2017 and 2018). Background for the entire study: Patients and healthy donors did not differ in mean age, gender distribution, total cell number or subset yield. Naive and central memory subsets were obtained from all 30 or so donors, but regulatory and stem cell-like memory subsets were isolated from only 8 patients and roughly 8 healthy donors. In the study, TCRB repertoires of sorted circulating CD4+ T cell subsets from recently diagnosed type 1 diabetes patients were compared with those of matched healthy donors. A total of approximately 99,000,000 sorted cells were examined across all samples, and RNA yield correlated strongly with the number of cells per subset.

The High Capacity cDNA Reverse Transcription Kit was used to reverse transcribe all of the isolated RNA, meaning that expressed TCRB transcripts were what got sequenced. Naive, central memory and regulatory T cell samples underwent deep immunoSEQ sequencing, averaging about 3.3 million total reads per sample. Sorted cells were lysed in RLT buffer, and RNA was extracted using DNase-treated RNeasy Micro or Mini kits according to cell number. To prevent cross-contamination, every cell subset was processed on its own, while patient and healthy donor samples were processed together. TCRB sequences were amplified from cDNA with the immunoSEQ multiplex PCR, producing 87-bp fragments spanning the CDR3 region. Sequencing of the amplicons was performed on the Illumina HiSeq platform. Per the source publication's procedure: Synthetic template baselines were used to correct PCR bias computationally, reads within Hamming distance 2 were collapsed together, and singletons that could not be merged were discarded. Reads were aligned to IMGT to assign V, D and J genes, CDR3 length, and insertions or deletions at six rearrangement sites. Within each subset, clonotype counts were normalized to sorted cell number, and only after that were true diversity and Gini coefficients computed with the tcR R package. The overlap coefficient, calculated on TCRB nucleotide sequences, was used to measure repertoire sharing. In TCRdb, the immuneACCESS table is reduced to in-frame sequences with V and J assigned. These tables do not hold every clone; where another copy was compared, an unresolved V gene accounts for under half, and the others remain unexplained. The V and J calls and clone size are taken from that table; D and trimming were inferred from the DNA. The sample yields 300,000 to 350,000 clones; 7% to 9% were counted once. The ten largest make up approximately 0.44% of the sample.

A single peripheral blood draw of around 120 mL on average was collected from each donor into heparinised tubes. Using a panel that included CD45RO, CCR7, CD25, CD127, CD95 and CD27, naive, central memory, regulatory and stem cell-like memory CD4+ T cells were sorted on a BD FACSAria II. A purity above 98% was achieved for all sorted populations. PBMCs were isolated immediately by Lymphoprep density gradient centrifugation and stained directly without culture. To minimize batch effects, samples were stained and sorted in pairs, one healthy donor with one patient per experiment. Per the germline V gene, SQVTM is the CDR1 and ANQGSEA is the CDR2. Measured from the cysteine to the phenylalanine, the CDR3 is 12 residues long. The retained sequence is limited to the CDR3, 36 bases, with the frame set at the first base. V and J lose 3 bases and 11 bases, and a span of 16 bases separates them. This clone has a handful of counts. The antigen it recognizes is unknown. No per-base quality is available; no much larger clone lies one base away.

The paper as a whole reports these results and caveats: Because the HLA sub-analyses included only small numbers of individuals, any influence of HLA type on TCRB rearrangement was left unresolved. Because cDNA was sequenced instead of genomic DNA, highly expressing activated cells could be over-represented, though the groups showed no difference in activation or CD3 levels. PCR may preferentially amplify shorter templates, but because patient and control samples were amplified and corrected together, any resulting skew would affect both groups equally. Naive, central memory and regulatory TCRB repertoires appeared to be more alike among patients than among healthy donors. At VDJ recombination sites, type 1 diabetes patients had fewer insertions and more deleted nucleotides, which implies abnormalities in thymic rearrangement. A moderate but significant shortening of TCRB CDR3 length was observed in type 1 diabetes patients in all four CD4+ subsets.

The rearrangement joined TRBV29-1 to TRBJ1-1; 5 matching bases give a weak D call of TRBD1. The sequenced sample consisted of central memory CD4+ T cells from blood. The receptor comes from a woman between 18 and 29 years old in good health. The CDR3 here reads CSVDTGRAAAFF. DNA sequence: TGCAGCGTTGATACGGGCAGGGCTGCGGCTTTCTTT.